The source of this T cell receptor beta chain is a study of blood T cell repertoires in COVID-19. The ends were cut back, 6 bases at V and 5 bases at J, with 13 bases in the middle. CDR1 is MNHEY and CDR2 is SVGAGI in the germline V gene. The CDR3 has 14 amino acids. Produced via immunoSEQ multiplex PCR; TCRdb's table is partial and in-frame only. This sample has some 300,000 clones, with 88% found just once. This TCR derives from a woman aged 25 to 39 who had recovered from COVID-19. V gene TRBV6-5 combines with J gene TRBJ2-2; no firm D call. The sequenced sample was peripheral blood. The CDR3 DNA is TGTGCCAGCAGAATACCAGGTGGAACCGGGGAGCTGTTTTTT. Protein product: CASRIPGGTGELFF.